This T cell receptor beta chain was recorded in a study of blood T cell repertoires in COVID-19. Background on the study: COVID-19 samples collected from the United States, Italy and Spain covered acute and convalescent phases. Nucleic acid was either cDNA or gDNA, and it came from T cells, B-cell-depleted T cells, or PBMCs.

In the source study's methods: By means of reference gene primer amplification, nucleated cell counts were estimated. Data came from immunoSEQ multiplex PCR; TCRdb stores just in-frame clones and leaves some out. V and J calls and clone size come straight from that table; D and trimming were deduced from the DNA. The data contain about 150,000 clones, about nine tenths of them singletons. Germline loops: CDR1 SGHRS, CDR2 YFSETQ. The CDR3 length is 15 residues. V was pared by 4 bases and J by 7 bases, with 15 bases between. Sample: peripheral blood. The rearrangement links TRBV5-1 to TRBJ1-6, with D perhaps matching TRBD1 (5 bases). This sequence originates from a woman aged 50 to 65 with acute or convalescent COVID-19. CDR3 nucleotide sequence: TGCGCCAGCAGCCGGGCGGGGCCCGGCAATTCACCCCTCCACTTT. The encoded protein is CASSRAGPGNSPLHF.